These 22 T cell receptor beta chains came from one sample sequenced in a study of CD8+ T cells in alopecia areata. Extracted RNA was reverse transcribed into cDNA, the sequencing template. This table comes from immunoSEQ multiplex PCR, and its TCRdb copy is limited to in-frame clones, with some not included. The data show about 150,000 clones, about 51% seen once. Sequenced here: CD8+ T cells sorted from blood, sampled at week 0. The receptors were sampled from a human donor with alopecia areata.

This rearrangement joins TRBV6-5 to TRBJ2-7, with D perhaps being TRBD1 or TRBD2 (6 bases each). CDR3 size: 16 residues. Germline V gives CDR1 MNHEY, CDR2 SVGAGI. V gave up 0 bases and J gave up 1 base, with 13 bases separating them. The CDR3 sequence: CASSYSRGGRSYEQYF. The CDR3 coding sequence is TGTGCCAGCAGTTACTCGAGAGGGGGGCGATCCTACGAGCAGTACTTC.

V gene TRBV30 combines with J gene TRBJ1-1; D gene uncertain. This CDR3 is built from 15 residues. CDR1 is GTSNPN and CDR2 is SVGIG in the germline V gene (reference sequence). Trimming shortened V by 0 bases and J by 0 bases, and 11 bases separated the two germline ends. In DNA form, the CDR3 reads TGTGCCTGGAGTGTAACTTGGGGTATGAACACTGAAGCTTTCTTT. Translation gives CAWSVTWGMNTEAFF.

This rearrangement joins TRBV15 to TRBJ1-6; D is possibly TRBD1 (5 bases). Germline V CDR1 and CDR2: LNHNV, YYDKDF (reference sequence). The CDR3 is 13 amino acids. V shed 9 bases and J shed 9 bases, with 15 bases lying between them. The CDR3 sequence is CATGEVGSSPLHF. The CDR3, as DNA: TGTGCCACAGGGGAGGTGGGGTCTTCACCCCTCCACTTT.

The V call is TRBV29-1, the J call TRBJ2-3; D is undetermined. The CDR3 is made up of 14 amino acids. From germline, CDR1 is SQVTM and CDR2 ANQGSEA. Between the trimmed V and J ends, which lost 5 bases and 6 bases, there was a span of 18 bases. The CDR3 here is CSVKGNRVSDTQYF. CDR3 coding DNA: TGCAGCGTTAAAGGGAACCGGGTTTCTGATACGCAGTATTTT.

The V call is TRBV10-3, the J call TRBJ2-6, with D uncertain. V lost 3 bases, J lost 3 bases, and 12 bases lay in between. There are 16 residues in the CDR3. Germline CDR1 reads ENHRY; CDR2 reads SYGVKD. CDR3 residues: CAISDSDIGGANVLTF. The CDR3 DNA sequence: TGTGCCATCAGTGATTCGGATATTGGTGGGGCCAACGTCCTGACTTTC.

This clone showed up just a few times. The rearrangement uses TRBV10-3 and TRBJ1-2, with D unclear. Looked up from germline, CDR1 is ENHRY and CDR2 is SYGVKD. V was trimmed by 2 bases and J by 3 bases, leaving 10 bases between them. There are 14 residues in the CDR3. CDR3 bases: TGTGCCATCAGTGAGGAAGGGTTCGACTATGGCTACACCTTC. Encoded protein: CAISEEGFDYGYTF.

The gene calls are TRBV9 and TRBJ2-7; 9 positions match TRBD2. After removal of 1 base from V and 1 base from J, the junction contained 3 bases not matched to a gene. The CDR3 contains 15 residues. Germline CDR1 and CDR2: SGDLS and YYNGEE. DNA for the CDR3: TGTGCCAGCAGCGTAAGTAGCGGGGGATCCTACGAGCAGTACTTC. Its protein is CASSVSSGGSYEQYF.

The J gene is TRBJ2-7, the V gene TRBV4-1, with D perhaps matching TRBD1 or TRBD2 (5 bases each). Germline CDR1 is MGHRA and CDR2 is YSYEKL. This CDR3 spans 12 amino acids. The germline V and J ends were trimmed by 3 bases and 7 bases, with 10 bases remaining between them. CDR3 region: CASSQGTGEQYF. In DNA form, the CDR3 reads TGCGCCAGCAGCCAGGGGACGGGTGAGCAGTACTTC.

The rearrangement links TRBV7-6 to TRBJ2-1, with 10 bases identical to TRBD2. Germline CDR1 SGHVS, CDR2 FNYEAQ. This CDR3 contains 16 residues. Losses at the gene ends were 5 bases for V and 4 bases for J; bases not matched to a gene: 8. Here the CDR3 DNA reads TGTGCCAGCAGCCTGCCGACTAGCGGGCCTTACAATGAGCAGTTCTTC. Translation gives CASSLPTSGPYNEQFF.

In this sample, this clone turned up a few times. This chain joins TRBV10-3 and TRBJ1-4; maybe TRBD1 (5 bases). V dropped 2 bases and J dropped 6 bases, with 10 bases sitting between them. Per the germline V gene, CDR1 is ENHRY and CDR2 is SYGVKD. There are 14 residues in the CDR3. The CDR3 coding sequence is TGTGCCATCAGTGAGGGCAGGGCAGATGAAAAACTGTTTTTT. Amino acids: CAISEGRADEKLFF.

The chain employs TRBV9 and TRBJ2-2; tentatively, D is TRBD1 (6 bases). V lost 3 bases and J lost 6, with 9 bases in between. Germline CDR1 SGDLS, CDR2 YYNGEE. This CDR3 is built from 13 residues. This chain's CDR3 is CASSASGAGELFF. The CDR3 DNA reads as TGTGCCAGCAGCGCCTCAGGGGCCGGGGAGCTGTTTTTT. Using reference TRBV9 and TRBJ2-2 for the parts outside the CDR3, the full variable domain is DSGVTQTPKHLITATGQRVTLRCSPRSGDLSVYWYQQSLDQGLQFLIQYYNGEERAKGNILERFSAQQFPDLHSELNLSSLELGDSALYFCASSASGAGELFFGEGSRLTVL.

The CDR3 loop is CAWIGGEGYGYTF. The CDR3 DNA sequence: TGTGCCTGGATCGGGGGCGAGGGCTATGGCTACACCTTC. V and J are TRBV30 and TRBJ1-2; D may be TRBD1 (6 bases). Germline V gene sequence: CDR1 GTSNPN, CDR2 SVGIG (reference sequence). The CDR3 consists of 13 residues. Trimming left V 4 bases short and J 4 bases short, with 13 bases between. The full variable domain, in which reference TRBV30 and TRBJ1-2 provide the parts outside the CDR3, is SQTIHQWPATLVQPVGSPLSLECTVEGTSNPNLYWYRQAAGRGLQLLFYSVGIGQISSEVPQNLSASRPQDRQFILSSKKLLLSDSGFYLCAWIGGEGYGYTFGSGTRLTVV.

This clone was recorded a few times. The chain couples TRBV29-1 to TRBJ2-3; 8 nucleotides agree with TRBD2. The CDR3 consists of 15 residues. V trimming: 4 bases; J trimming: 2 bases; junction bases outside the gene matches: 8. Germline V gene data show CDR1 as SQVTM and CDR2 as ANQGSEA. In DNA form, the CDR3 reads TGCAGCGTTGTGCCAGCGGGAGATATCACAGATACGCAGTATTTT. Amino acids: CSVVPAGDITDTQYF.

The chain carries TRBV7-9 and TRBJ1-2, with D perhaps matching TRBD1 (5 bases). CDR3 length: 14 amino acids. Trimming removed 3 bases at V and 2 bases at J, with 10 bases between. Germline V gives CDR1 SEHNR, CDR2 FQNEAQ (reference sequence). As DNA, the CDR3 is TGTGCCAGCAGCTTTCCAGGGAGCAACTATGGCTACACCTTC. Translation: CASSFPGSNYGYTF.

V and J are TRBV5-1 and TRBJ2-5; 7 nucleotides align to TRBD1. Germline trimming cut 0 bases from V and 5 bases from J; bases unmatched to any gene: 7. Germline loops: CDR1 SGHRS, CDR2 YFSETQ. This CDR3 spans 15 amino acids. The CDR3 loop is CASSLEGQLRETQYF. As DNA, the CDR3 is TGCGCCAGCAGCTTGGAGGGACAGTTGAGGGAGACCCAGTACTTC. Based on the CDR3 plus reference TRBV5-1 and TRBJ2-5, the full variable domain is KAGVTQTPRYLIKTRGQQVTLSCSPISGHRSVSWYQQTPGQGLQFLFEYFSETQRNKGNFPGRFSGRQFSNSRSEMNVSTLELGDSALYLCASSLEGQLRETQYFGPGTRLLVL.

In its sample, this clone was seen a few times. This chain links TRBV11-1 with TRBJ2-1; 11 positions match TRBD2. CDR1 and CDR2 from the germline V gene are SGHAT and FQDESV (reference sequence). The CDR3 loop spans 15 amino acids. V lost 5 bases and J lost 6; bases outside the gene matches: 6. The CDR3 DNA sequence: TGTGCCAGCAGCCCTACTAGCGGGGGAACCAATGAGCAGTTCTTC. Translated: CASSPTSGGTNEQFF.

The chain recombines TRBV30 with TRBJ2-3; the D gene is possibly TRBD2 (6 bases). V was trimmed by 2 bases and J by 1 base, leaving 13 bases between them. The length of the CDR3 is 15 residues. Germline loops: CDR1 GTSNPN, CDR2 SVGIG (reference sequence). The CDR3 loop reads CAWSQEEGGTDTQYF. In DNA form, the CDR3 reads TGTGCCTGGAGTCAGGAGGAGGGAGGCACAGATACGCAGTATTTT.

The rearrangement joins TRBV4-3 to TRBJ2-4; 14 nucleotides align to TRBD2. The CDR3 is made up of 19 amino acids. Germline assignment: CDR1 LGHNA and CDR2 YSLEER. After removal of 1 base from V and 7 bases from J, the junction contained 12 bases not matched to a gene. The CDR3 coding sequence is TGCGCCAGCAGCCAAGTAGCCGGGACTAGCGGGGGAATGCGGAACATTCAGTACTTC. This codes for CASSQVAGTSGGMRNIQYF.

The chain is built from TRBV7-9 and TRBJ2-7; D not resolved. The CDR3 runs to 13 residues. Trimming removed 4 bases at V and 2 bases at J, with 9 bases between. Per germline, CDR1 SEHNR and CDR2 FQNEAQ (reference sequence). The CDR3 spells CASSWGGPYEQYF. CDR3 in DNA: TGTGCCAGCAGCTGGGGTGGCCCCTACGAGCAGTACTTC.

This clone was counted between two and nine times. The V gene is TRBV19, the J gene TRBJ1-1; D perhaps matches TRBD1 (5 bases). The CDR3 spans 13 residues. Per germline, CDR1 LNHDA and CDR2 SQIVND (reference sequence). The V gene lost 5 bases and the J gene lost 8 bases, with 15 bases spanning the gap. The CDR3 DNA sequence: TGTGCCAGTAGTCTACGGCCCCGGGGGGAAGCTTTCTTT. This translates into CASSLRPRGEAFF.

The sample holds many counts of this clone. This chain joins TRBV4-3 and TRBJ2-7; D is possibly TRBD1 (5 bases). With 4 bases removed from V and 4 bases from J, the gap between germline ends came to 14 bases. The CDR3 contains 14 residues. The germline V gene encodes CDR1 LGHNA and CDR2 YSLEER. This CDR3 is CASSPGQTGYEQYF. The DNA for the CDR3 is TGCGCCAGCAGCCCCGGGCAAACAGGTTACGAGCAGTACTTC.

This clone was detected a few times. The chain joins TRBV9 to TRBJ2-7; the D gene is possibly TRBD1 (7 bases). Trimming took off 7 bases at V and 5 bases at J, with 13 bases between the two ends. The CDR3 is 12 amino acids. The germline CDR1 and CDR2 sequences are SGDLS and YYNGEE. The CDR3 reads CASGQGGDEQYF. The CDR3 region has the DNA TGTGCCAGCGGTCAGGGGGGCGACGAGCAGTACTTC. The full variable domain, rest sourced from reference TRBV9 and TRBJ2-7, is DSGVTQTPKHLITATGQRVTLRCSPRSGDLSVYWYQQSLDQGLQFLIQYYNGEERAKGNILERFSAQQFPDLHSELNLSSLELGDSALYFCASGQGGDEQYFGPGTRLTVT.